Below, 31 T cell receptor beta chains from the same sample are listed, as sequenced in a study of T cells in localized non-small cell lung cancer. The repertoire was sequenced with immunoSEQ multiplex PCR; TCRdb's copy has only in-frame clones and lacks some. The profile covers about 30,000 clones, with roughly nine tenths appearing a single time and 10% taken by the ten largest. The source was peripheral blood, collected before any cancer treatment. The origin of the receptors is a woman aged 40-69 years with stage I lung adenocarcinoma.

This chain uses TRBV7-2 with TRBJ1-5; 8 nucleotides line up with TRBD1. CDR3 length equals 13 residues. CDR1 is SGHTA, CDR2 FQGNSA, per germline. Trimming took 3 bases from V and 6 from J; bases not matched to a gene: 1. CDR3 in amino acids: CASSLTGAQPQHF. The CDR3 DNA reads TGTGCCAGCAGCTTGACAGGGGCTCAGCCCCAGCATTTT.

In nucleotides, the CDR3 is TGTGCCAGCAGCTTAACAGCGGGAGCGAACACCGGGGAGCTGTTTTTT. Translating it yields CASSLTAGANTGELFF. The chain links TRBV7-2 to TRBJ2-2; TRBD2 matches at 8 bases. Trimming cost V 2 bases and J 0 bases; bases outside gene matches: 2. The germline gives CDR1 SGHTA, CDR2 FQGNSA. The CDR3 extends over 16 amino acids.

The rearrangement uses TRBV5-6 and TRBJ1-6; 7 nucleotides align to TRBD1. V lost 0 bases and J lost 10; bases outside the gene matches: 7. CDR1 is SGHDT and CDR2 is YYEEEE in the germline V gene. The CDR3 is 15 amino acids. CDR3 sequence (DNA): TGTGCCAGCAGCTTGGCAGACAGGGAGTGGTCACCCCTCCACTTT. It translates to CASSLADREWSPLHF.

V and J are TRBV6-5 and TRBJ2-2, with TRBD1 matching 7 bases. After removal of 6 bases from V and 6 bases from J, the junction contained 4 bases not matched to a gene. The CDR3 totals 13 residues. Germline V gene sequence: CDR1 MNHEY, CDR2 SVGAGI. The CDR3 coding sequence is TGTGCCAGCAGCCGGGACAGAGCCGGGGAGCTGTTTTTT. Residues: CASSRDRAGELFF.

The chain has TRBV28 and TRBJ1-1, with D unclear. V dropped 5 bases and J dropped 8 bases, with 9 bases sitting between them. The CDR3 loop spans 11 amino acids. Germline CDR1 is MDHEN and CDR2 is SYDVKM. This CDR3 reads CASSKLGEAFF. Here the CDR3 DNA reads TGTGCCAGCAGTAAGCTCGGGGAAGCTTTCTTT.

This clone is a singleton in its sample. The chain is built from TRBV9 and TRBJ2-2, with 11 bases fitting TRBD2. Germline V gene sequence: CDR1 SGDLS, CDR2 YYNGEE. This CDR3 contains 16 residues. V was clipped by 5 bases and J by 1 base; unmatched bases: 4. The CDR3: CASRVGLAENTGELFF. In DNA form, the CDR3 reads TGTGCCAGCAGAGTGGGACTAGCGGAGAACACCGGGGAGCTGTTTTTT. The whole variable domain, filled in from reference TRBV9 and TRBJ2-2, reads DSGVTQTPKHLITATGQRVTLRCSPRSGDLSVYWYQQSLDQGLQFLIQYYNGEERAKGNILERFSAQQFPDLHSELNLSSLELGDSALYFCASRVGLAENTGELFFGEGSRLTVL.

The J gene is TRBJ2-1, the V gene TRBV19; TRBD2 matches 7 bases. Germline CDR1 LNHDA, CDR2 SQIVND (reference sequence). CDR3 length: 16 residues. The V segment lost 5 bases and the J segment 12 bases; nucleotides outside the gene matches: 19. CDR3 sequence reads: CASSLSSGTTIVGQFF. CDR3 bases: TGTGCCAGTAGTCTCTCCAGCGGGACGACCATAGTGGGGCAGTTCTTC.

V gene TRBV19 combines with J gene TRBJ2-6, with 10 bases identical to TRBD1. Germline CDR1 and CDR2: LNHDA and SQIVND (reference sequence). Unmatched junction bases numbered 7, after V lost 5 bases and J lost 0 bases. The CDR3 contains 18 residues. In DNA, the CDR3 is TGTGCCAGTAGTCGGACAGGGGGTGAAATCTCTGGGGCCAACGTCCTGACTTTC. It yields the protein CASSRTGGEISGANVLTF.

This clone was seen only a few times. The rearrangement joins TRBV10-2 to TRBJ2-7, with D perhaps TRBD2 (6 bases). The V gene lost 0 bases and the J gene lost 1 base, with 13 bases spanning the gap. This CDR3 comprises 16 residues. Germline V gene sequence: CDR1 WSHSY, CDR2 SAAADI. CDR3 sequence reads: CASSESRRAGSYEQYF. The CDR3 nucleotides are TGCGCCAGCAGTGAGTCGAGGAGGGCCGGGTCCTACGAGCAGTACTTC.

This sequence joins TRBV5-1 and TRBJ2-5; weak D call: TRBD2 (5 bases). This CDR3 is 15 amino acids long. Trimming removed 0 bases from V and 3 bases from J, with 12 bases in between. Germline assignment: CDR1 SGHRS and CDR2 YFSETQ. CDR3 loop: CASSLGRPAEETQYF. CDR3 sequence (DNA): TGCGCCAGCAGCTTGGGGAGGCCGGCGGAAGAGACCCAGTACTTC.

The chain recombines TRBV2 with TRBJ2-1; 7 positions match TRBD2. V shed 10 bases, J shed 3 bases, and the junction held 12 bases outside the gene matches. Looked up from germline, CDR1 is SNHLY and CDR2 is FYNNEI. The CDR3 runs 15 residues. The CDR3 region has the DNA TGTGCCACCAAAGAGGCCCAGCGGGGCTACAATGAGCAGTTCTTC. Translated, it gives CATKEAQRGYNEQFF.

This chain joins TRBV7-9 and TRBJ2-1, with 8 bases aligning to TRBD1. The CDR3 runs 15 residues. The germline V gene encodes CDR1 SEHNR and CDR2 FQNEAQ (reference sequence). V trimming: 1 base; J trimming: 5 bases; junction bases outside the gene matches: 4. CDR3 residues: CASSLVGTGNNEQFF. CDR3 coding DNA: TGTGCCAGCAGCTTAGTAGGGACAGGTAACAATGAGCAGTTCTTC.

The chain uses TRBV5-1 and TRBJ2-5; D possibly uses TRBD1 or TRBD2 (6 bases each). The germline V and J ends were trimmed by 5 bases and 2 bases, with 19 bases remaining between them. The germline gives CDR1 SGHRS, CDR2 YFSETQ. The CDR3 contains 16 residues. CDR3 protein: CASSLIGGAGQETQYF. CDR3 DNA sequence: TGCGCCAGCAGTTTAATAGGGGGTGCGGGGCAAGAGACCCAGTACTTC.

The chain combines TRBV18 with TRBJ2-1; D not resolved. Trimming removed 4 bases at V and 5 bases at J, with 12 bases between. Germline V gene data show CDR1 as KGHSH and CDR2 as LQKENI. The CDR3 runs 14 residues. In DNA, the CDR3 is TGTGCCAGCTCACTTCCTACAGCCCACAATGAGCAGTTCTTC. This gives the protein CASSLPTAHNEQFF.

Comments on this clone: This sample includes further DNA sequences coding for the same CDR3. The chain has TRBV18 and TRBJ2-3; a weak D match, TRBD1 (6 bases). The CDR3 spans 17 residues. The V end lost 1 base, the J end lost 5 bases, and 19 bases lay between the germline ends. Per the germline V gene, CDR1 is KGHSH and CDR2 is LQKENI. For the CDR3, the DNA is TGTGCCAGCTCACCACGCGCGGTGGGGGCTGTTGGAGATACGCAGTATTTT. Translating gives CASSPRAVGAVGDTQYF.

V and J are TRBV5-1 and TRBJ2-5; D call uncertain. The DNA end lines up better with TRBJ2-7; the J call may be wrong. The CDR3 is 14 amino acids. Looked up from germline, CDR1 is SGHRS and CDR2 is YFSETQ. CDR3: CASSLAQGYYEQYF. The DNA for the CDR3 is TGCGCCAGCAGCTTGGCTCAAGGGTACTACGAGCAGTACTTC.

The chain is built from TRBV19 and TRBJ2-1; D perhaps matches TRBD2 (7 bases). The CDR3 runs 15 residues. CDR1 LNHDA and CDR2 SQIVND come from the germline V gene (reference sequence). V was clipped by 6 bases and J by 4 bases, with 16 bases between them. CDR3: CASRTGGTLYNEQFF. In DNA, the CDR3 is TGTGCCAGTAGGACCGGGGGGACACTGTACAATGAGCAGTTCTTC.

The genes are TRBV9 and TRBJ1-2; D not resolved. This CDR3 contains 15 residues. Trimming cost V 0 bases and J 3 bases, with 12 bases left between them. Germline V lookup: CDR1 SGDLS, CDR2 YYNGEE. The CDR3 protein is CASSVVTDGYYGYTF. The CDR3 coding sequence is TGTGCCAGCAGCGTAGTCACGGATGGATACTATGGCTACACCTTC.

In its sample, this clone was seen a few times. The rearrangement links TRBV7-9 to TRBJ2-1; D might be TRBD1 or TRBD2, each matching 7 bases. Trimming took off 6 bases at V and 4 bases at J, with 10 bases between the two ends. The CDR3 is made up of 13 amino acids. The germline V gene encodes CDR1 SEHNR and CDR2 FQNEAQ (reference sequence). The CDR3 here is CASRAGQYNEQFF. In DNA, the CDR3 is TGTGCCAGCAGAGCGGGACAGTACAATGAGCAGTTCTTC.

J is TRBJ1-5 and V is TRBV27, with a possible D match to TRBD1 (5 bases). Trimming took off 5 bases at V and 3 bases at J, with 8 bases between the two ends. Per the germline V gene, CDR1 is MNHEY and CDR2 is SMNVEV (reference sequence). This CDR3 region has 13 residues. DNA of the CDR3: TGTGCCAGCAGTCTGACAGTCAATCAGCCCCAGCATTTT. Its translation is CASSLTVNQPQHF.

The rearrangement links TRBV7-3 to TRBJ2-7; 12 bases map to TRBD2. Germline trimming cut 2 bases from V and 2 bases from J; bases unmatched to any gene: 1. The CDR3 consists of 15 residues. The germline V gene has CDR1 SGHTA and CDR2 FQGTGA. CDR3 residues: CASSLGLAGTYEQYF. CDR3 sequence (DNA): TGTGCCAGCAGCTTAGGACTAGCGGGAACCTACGAGCAGTACTTC.

The chain joins TRBV6-6 to TRBJ1-3, with TRBD1 as a possible D gene (6 bases). This CDR3 is built from 16 residues. The V end was cut by 2 bases, the J end by 0 bases, with 11 bases between. CDR1 is MNHNY and CDR2 is SVGAGI in the germline V gene (reference sequence). The CDR3, as DNA: TGTGCCAGCAGTTACGGGCAGGGGAGCTCTGGAAACACCATATATTTT. Translating it yields CASSYGQGSSGNTIYF.

This rearrangement joins TRBV28 to TRBJ2-3; 11 bases agree with TRBD2. CDR3 length equals 16 residues. V gave up 5 bases and J gave up 4 bases; unmatched junction bases: 8. Germline CDR1 and CDR2: MDHEN and SYDVKM. DNA for the CDR3: TGTGCCAGCAGTCCATTAGCGGGGGGGAGGGCAGATACGCAGTATTTT. Its protein product is CASSPLAGGRADTQYF.

The gene calls are TRBV19 and TRBJ2-1, with D uncertain. CDR1 and CDR2 from the germline V gene are LNHDA and SQIVND (reference sequence). V was shortened by 4 bases and J by 4 bases, with 17 bases between the two germline ends. This CDR3 region has 16 residues. The CDR3 spells CASSTASVGWYNEQFF. In DNA, the CDR3 is TGTGCCAGTAGTACAGCTAGTGTGGGATGGTACAATGAGCAGTTCTTC.

The rearrangement joins TRBV29-1 to TRBJ2-3; 8 bases are a match to TRBD1. This CDR3 contains 18 residues. The germline V gene has CDR1 SQVTM and CDR2 ANQGSEA. J gave up 3 bases and V 6 bases, and 20 bases lay outside the gene matches. DNA for the CDR3: TGCAGCGTGAACGGGCGGGGATTCAGGACAGGGTTAACAGATACGCAGTATTTT. It codes for CSVNGRGFRTGLTDTQYF.

The chain joins TRBV6-6 to TRBJ1-2, with D perhaps TRBD1 (6 bases). The germline CDR1 and CDR2 sequences are MNHNY and SVGAGI (reference sequence). The CDR3 loop spans 15 amino acids. Between the trimmed V and J ends, which lost 5 bases and 2 bases, there was a span of 15 bases. The CDR3 sequence: CASSGGRTANYGYTF. CDR3 DNA sequence: TGTGCCAGCAGTGGGGGGAGGACAGCCAACTATGGCTACACCTTC.

This chain links TRBV10-3 with TRBJ1-4; no definite D call. CDR1 and CDR2 (germline): ENHRY, SYGVKD. The CDR3 is 14 residues long. Between the trimmed V and J ends, which lost 0 bases and 7 bases, there was a span of 9 bases. CDR3 in DNA: TGTGCCATCAGTGAGTCGATGGGCCCTGAAAAACTGTTTTTT. This sequence encodes CAISESMGPEKLFF.

The rearrangement uses TRBV2 and TRBJ1-5; D unresolved. V gave up 3 bases and J gave up 4 bases, with 10 bases separating them. This CDR3 comprises 14 residues. Germline V lookup: CDR1 SNHLY, CDR2 FYNNEI. The CDR3 sequence is CASSEVLRNQPQHF. The CDR3 bases are TGTGCCAGCAGTGAGGTCCTAAGGAATCAGCCCCAGCATTTT.

J is TRBJ1-2 and V is TRBV29-1, with no clear D. The CDR3 extends over 12 amino acids. Germline V CDR1 and CDR2: SQVTM, ANQGSEA. V was pared by 6 bases and J by 5 bases, with 13 bases between. The CDR3 sequence is CSVAQDGYGYTF. The CDR3 DNA reads TGCAGCGTCGCCCAGGACGGGTATGGCTACACCTTC.

The chain couples TRBV28 to TRBJ1-5, with D tentatively TRBD1 (6 bases). V lost 8 bases, J lost 0 bases, and 11 bases lay in between. This CDR3 has 14 residues. Germline CDR1 is MDHEN and CDR2 is SYDVKM. The CDR3 loop reads CASLTGYSNQPQHF. In nucleotides, the CDR3 is TGTGCCAGCCTGACAGGTTATAGCAATCAGCCCCAGCATTTT.

J is TRBJ2-3 and V is TRBV4-2; tentatively, D is TRBD1 (6 bases). Germline V gene data show CDR1 as LGHNA and CDR2 as YNFKEQ. Trimming removed 2 bases at V and 0 bases at J, with 12 bases between. The CDR3 covers 16 residues. The chain's CDR3 is CASSQRNRASTDTQYF. The CDR3 DNA reads as TGTGCCAGCAGCCAAAGGAACAGGGCGAGCACAGATACGCAGTATTTT.